This T cell receptor beta chain is drawn from a study of T-cell reconstitution after alpha-beta-depleted transplantation in children. With 3 bases removed from V and 6 bases from J, the gap between germline ends came to 18 bases. Germline V gene lookup returns CDR1 MDHEN and CDR2 SYDVKM. The CDR3 extends over 16 amino acids. Whole-study results and caveats: By about two months after transplant, alpha-beta T cells reportedly arose from several hundred graft clones that had expanded. Surviving recipient cells, namely T cells and thymic progenitors, were the source of high day-60 TCRbeta diversity in some patients.

Unique molecular identifiers were incorporated into the prepared TCRbeta library. TCRdb analysed the PCR reads with MiXCR anew, one entry per CDR3 protein. The sample shows fewer than 550,000 distinct CDR3 sequences, roughly 11% of them seen only once. In regard to this clonotype: Its antigen is unidentified.

This specimen consisted of PBMCs, mostly from graft donor cells, obtained 180 days after TCRalphabeta/CD19-depleted stem cell transplant. This chain joins TRBV28 and TRBJ2-1; a weak D match, TRBD2 (7 bases). This TCR was sampled from a female patient aged 2-9 years who had a stem cell transplant for aplastic anemia, so the T cells may come from the graft donor. The CDR3 loop reads CASSFNIRGAFNEQFF. CDR3 bases: TGTGCCAGCAGTTTTAATATCCGGGGGGCCTTCAATGAGCAGTTCTTC.